This entry concerns a single TCR beta chain. There is no known antigen for this receptor. One base away there is no much larger clone; base qualities are not given. The data stem from a study of CD8+ T cells in alopecia areata (dated by TCRdb to 2017 to 2018). In terms of the full investigation: The treated patients took part in an open-label pilot trial in which moderate-to-severe alopecia areata was treated with oral tofacitinib at 5 to 10 mg twice daily. Tofacitinib was given for 6 to 18 months, followed by 6 months of follow-up off drug to assess delayed response and recurrence. In treated patients, disease severity was measured using the SALT score, which gives the percentage of scalp surface area affected. In both human patients and the C3H/HeJ mouse model, the study applied high-throughput TCRbeta sequencing to look at T cell clonal expansion in alopecia areata. In humans, TCRbeta sequencing was performed on scalp tissue and on sorted CD4+ and CD8+ peripheral blood T cells from healthy controls and from patients with patchy or totalis/universalis alopecia areata. Biopsies were taken from tofacitinib-treated patients at baseline and again at 4 and 24 weeks into treatment, and several of those patients also had a later scalp biopsy. Clonality in the scalp was compared among normal scalp (n=4), patchy alopecia areata scalp (n=8), and alopecia totalis/universalis scalp (n=8). RNA came from the PAXgene miRNA kit for fixed scalp, the miRNeasy kit for PBMCs, and the RNeasy kit for mouse skin. Amplification of TCRbeta CDR3 regions was done by immunoSEQ multiplex PCR using 35 Vbeta forward primers and 13 Jbeta reverse primers. What the work shows at the level of the full study, not this receptor alone: Tofacitinib significantly decreased scalp clonality and the number of expanded CD8+ clones among the top 100 scalp clones. Because the treated cohort was small and had only one nonresponder, larger studies are needed to examine links between baseline CD8+ expansion and response. During tofacitinib treatment, many expanded lesional clones stuck around in both scalp and blood, and this persistence may partly explain why relapse happens after treatment is stopped. Compared with normal scalp, lesional scalp, particularly in alopecia totalis/universalis, had higher clonality and more expanded CD8+ clones, which suggests antigenic drive. Shared TCR sequences between patients were less evident than in mice, which may be partly attributable to HLA diversity in the patient population. Resident alphabeta T cells in normal human skin are also sequenced, complicating scalp TCR repertoire analysis, unlike mouse skin dominated by gammadelta T cells.

The library was made by the immunoSEQ multiplex PCR assay. RNA was extracted from all samples and reverse transcribed into cDNA as template for TCR sequencing. SuperScript III was used to make first-strand cDNA, primed with a 2:1 mix of oligo-dT and random hexamers. A synthetic immune receptor repertoire was used to gauge amplification bias, and whatever bias remained was removed computationally. The source study handled its data this way. Raw reads were preprocessed for error removal, and CDR3 was defined according to IMGT conventions as running from the conserved cysteine to phenylalanine. To get clonality, Shannon entropy was normalized by log2 of the number of productive unique TCRs and the result was subtracted from 1. Scalp TCRbeta sequences were cross-referenced with sorted blood CD4 and CD8 repertoires so that the CD4 or CD8 identity of scalp clones could be inferred. TCRdb carries this immuneACCESS record with in-frame sequences only. Its versions omit some clonotypes, under half of them owing to an unresolved V gene in the studies checked, with the rest unexplained. The DNA gave D and trimming, while V, J and clone size come from that table. This sample holds some 200,000 clones; 50% to 60% were observed only once. The ten most abundant clones make up 3% to 3.5% of the sample.

The sample's time point label is to be understood as: around 29 days on oral tofacitinib. Per the publication, the treatment or condition label means: oral pan-JAK inhibitor, 5-10 mg twice daily. Lesional scalp punch biopsies and peripheral blood were collected from alopecia areata patients. PBMCs were isolated by density centrifugation and stained for CD3, CD4 and CD8, after which CD4+ and CD8+ T cells were sorted on a FACSAria. Here the sequenced sample was CD4+ T cells sorted from blood, taken at week 4, from a patient treated with tofacitinib. The sequence came from a human donor with alopecia areata.

The bases are TGTGCCTGGGACAGGGGGCAGTCAACTAATGAAAAACTGTTTTTT. Translated, this is CAWDRGQSTNEKLFF. This receptor chain uses TRBV30 and TRBJ1-4; TRBD1 matches 10 bases in the middle. The CDR3, from cysteine to phenylalanine, totals 15 residues. Here the CDR3 DNA is all that survives: 45 bases in frame from base 1. For CDR1 and CDR2, the germline V gene (reference sequence) lists GTSNPN and SVGIG. Trimming removed 5 bases from V and 0 bases from J; the gene matches leave 3 bases unexplained.